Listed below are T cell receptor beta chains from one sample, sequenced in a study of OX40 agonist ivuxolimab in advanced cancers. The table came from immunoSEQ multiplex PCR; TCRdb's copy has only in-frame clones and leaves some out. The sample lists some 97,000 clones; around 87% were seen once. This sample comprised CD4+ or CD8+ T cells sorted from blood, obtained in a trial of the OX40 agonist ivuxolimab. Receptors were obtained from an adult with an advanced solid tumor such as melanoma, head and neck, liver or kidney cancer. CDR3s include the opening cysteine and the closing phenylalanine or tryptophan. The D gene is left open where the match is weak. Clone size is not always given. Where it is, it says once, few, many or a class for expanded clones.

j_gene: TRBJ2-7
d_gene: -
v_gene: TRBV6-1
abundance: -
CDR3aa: CASSDRFYEQYF
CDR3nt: TGTGCCAGCAGTGACAGATTCTACGAGCAGTACTTC

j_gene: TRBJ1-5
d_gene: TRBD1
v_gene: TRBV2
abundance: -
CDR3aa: CASRDRVNQPQHF
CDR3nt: TGTGCCAGCAGAGACAGGGTCAATCAGCCCCAGCATTTT

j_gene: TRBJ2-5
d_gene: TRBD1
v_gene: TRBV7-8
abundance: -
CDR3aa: CASSSDRGDQETQYF
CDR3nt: TGTGCCAGCAGCTCAGACAGGGGGGACCAAGAGACCCAGTACTTC

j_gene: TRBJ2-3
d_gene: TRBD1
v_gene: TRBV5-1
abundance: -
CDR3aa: CASSLDPRDRLTDTQYF
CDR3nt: TGCGCCAGCAGCTTGGATCCTCGGGACAGGCTAACAGATACGCAGTATTTT

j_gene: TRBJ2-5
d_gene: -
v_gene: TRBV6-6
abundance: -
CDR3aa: CASSYSRPILQETQYF
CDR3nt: TGTGCCAGCAGTTACTCGAGGCCAATATTACAAGAGACCCAGTACTTC

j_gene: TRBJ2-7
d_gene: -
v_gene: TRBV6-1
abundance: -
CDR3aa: CASSENVWESSYEQYF
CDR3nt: TGTGCCAGCAGTGAAAATGTCTGGGAAAGCTCCTACGAGCAGTACTTC

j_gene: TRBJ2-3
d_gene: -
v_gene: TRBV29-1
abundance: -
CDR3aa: CSVRDTQYF
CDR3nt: TGCAGCGTTCGCGATACGCAGTATTTT

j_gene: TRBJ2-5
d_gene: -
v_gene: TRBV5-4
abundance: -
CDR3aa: CASSADSRETQYF
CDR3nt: TGTGCCAGCAGCGCGGATAGCCGAGAGACCCAGTACTTC

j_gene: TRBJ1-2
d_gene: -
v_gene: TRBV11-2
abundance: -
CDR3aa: CASSLVSGINYGYTF
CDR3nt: TGTGCCAGCAGCTTAGTATCGGGGATAAACTATGGCTACACCTTC

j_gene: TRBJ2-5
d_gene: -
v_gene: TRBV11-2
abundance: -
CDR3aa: CASSLTPVERETQYF
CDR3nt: TGTGCCAGCAGCTTAACCCCGGTCGAACGAGAGACCCAGTACTTC

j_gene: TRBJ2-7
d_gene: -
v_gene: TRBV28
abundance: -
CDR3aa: CASRPPGAYEQYF
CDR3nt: TGTGCCAGCAGACCCCCTGGGGCCTACGAGCAGTACTTC

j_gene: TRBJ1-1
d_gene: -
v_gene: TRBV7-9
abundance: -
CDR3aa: CASSFSQVPAYTEAFF
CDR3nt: TGTGCCAGCAGCTTTAGCCAGGTTCCAGCCTACACTGAAGCTTTCTTT

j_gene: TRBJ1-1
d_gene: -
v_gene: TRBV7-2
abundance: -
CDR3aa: CASSREAGNTEAFF
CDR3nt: TGTGCCAGCAGCCGAGAGGCTGGGAACACTGAAGCTTTCTTT

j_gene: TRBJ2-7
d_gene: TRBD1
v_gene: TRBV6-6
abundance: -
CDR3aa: CASSRQGGEQYF
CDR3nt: TGTGCCAGCAGCCGACAGGGCGGCGAGCAGTACTTC

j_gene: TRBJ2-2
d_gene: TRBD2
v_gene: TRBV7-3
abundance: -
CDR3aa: CASSLDSGSLIGELFF
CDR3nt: TGTGCCAGCAGCTTAGATAGCGGGAGCCTAATCGGGGAGCTGTTTTTT

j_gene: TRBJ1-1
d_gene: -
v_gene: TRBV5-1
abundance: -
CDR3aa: CASSLGPNTEAFF
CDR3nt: TGCGCCAGCAGCTTGGGGCCGAACACTGAAGCTTTCTTT

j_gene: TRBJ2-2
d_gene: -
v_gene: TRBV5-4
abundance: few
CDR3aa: CASSSDPNTGELFF
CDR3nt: TGTGCCAGCAGCTCCGACCCGAACACCGGGGAGCTGTTTTTT

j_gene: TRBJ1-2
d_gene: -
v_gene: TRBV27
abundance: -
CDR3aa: CASSLYSTGLTIYGYTF
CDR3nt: TGTGCCAGCAGTTTATACTCGACAGGCTTAACTATTTATGGCTACACCTTC

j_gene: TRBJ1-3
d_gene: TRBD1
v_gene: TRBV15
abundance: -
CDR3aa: CATSRGTGGSGNTIYF
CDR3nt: TGTGCCACCAGCAGGGGGACAGGGGGATCTGGAAACACCATATATTTT

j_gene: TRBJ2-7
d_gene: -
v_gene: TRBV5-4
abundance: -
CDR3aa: CASSLRGREQYF
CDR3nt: TGTGCCAGCAGCTTGAGAGGGCGTGAGCAGTACTTC

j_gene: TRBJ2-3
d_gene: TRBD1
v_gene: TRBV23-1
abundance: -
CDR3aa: CASSPIGQGKGTDTQYF
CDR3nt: TGCGCCAGCAGCCCGATCGGACAGGGTAAAGGCACAGATACGCAGTATTTT

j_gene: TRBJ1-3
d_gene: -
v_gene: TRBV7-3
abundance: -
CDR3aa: CASSLSGSAGNTIYF
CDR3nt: TGTGCCAGCAGCTTATCAGGCAGCGCTGGAAACACCATATATTTT

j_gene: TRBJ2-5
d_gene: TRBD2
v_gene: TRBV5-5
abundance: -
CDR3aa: CASSFSPFFGEGQETQYF
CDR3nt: TGTGCCAGCAGCTTTTCCCCGTTCTTCGGGGAGGGTCAAGAGACCCAGTACTTC

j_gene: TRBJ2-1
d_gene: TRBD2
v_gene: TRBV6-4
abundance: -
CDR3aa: CASSAGGRQFF
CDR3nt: TGTGCCAGCAGTGCGGGGGGGAGGCAGTTCTTC

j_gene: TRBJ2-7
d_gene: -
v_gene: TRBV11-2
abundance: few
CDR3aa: CASSLGTPQGTYF
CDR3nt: TGTGCCAGCAGCTTAGGGACCCCACAGGGAACGTACTTC

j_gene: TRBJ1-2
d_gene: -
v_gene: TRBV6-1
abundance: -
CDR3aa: CASSAADLNYGYTF
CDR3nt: TGTGCCAGCAGTGCCGCGGATTTGAACTATGGCTACACCTTC

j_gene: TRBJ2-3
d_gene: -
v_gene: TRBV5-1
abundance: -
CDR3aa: CASSLSSYTDTQYF
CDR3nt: TGCGCCAGCAGCTTGTCGAGTTATACAGATACGCAGTATTTT

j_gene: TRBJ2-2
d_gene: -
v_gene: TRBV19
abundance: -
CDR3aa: CASSPLLGGQNGELFF
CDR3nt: TGTGCCAGTAGTCCCCTGTTGGGGGGTCAAAACGGGGAGCTGTTTTTT

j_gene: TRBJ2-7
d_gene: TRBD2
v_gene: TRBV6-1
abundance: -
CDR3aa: CASSTRGSGRDEQYF
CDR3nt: TGTGCCAGCAGTACCCGGGGTAGCGGGAGAGACGAGCAGTACTTC

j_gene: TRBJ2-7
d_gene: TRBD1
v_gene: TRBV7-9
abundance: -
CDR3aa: CASSLTGGGGEQYF
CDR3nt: TGTGCCAGCAGCTTAACAGGGGGCGGAGGCGAGCAGTACTTC

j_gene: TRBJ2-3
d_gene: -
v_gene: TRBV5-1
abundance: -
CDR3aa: CASRYQTYTDTQYF
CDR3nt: TGCGCCAGCAGGTACCAGACCTACACAGATACGCAGTATTTT

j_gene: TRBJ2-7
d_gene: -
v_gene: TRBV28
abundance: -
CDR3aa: CASSLLRYEQYF
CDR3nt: TGTGCCAGCAGTTTATTGCGCTACGAGCAGTACTTC

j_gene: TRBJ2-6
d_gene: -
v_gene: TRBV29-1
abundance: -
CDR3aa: CSVEDGGTWSSGANVLTF
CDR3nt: TGCAGCGTTGAAGATGGAGGGACGTGGAGCTCTGGGGCCAACGTCCTGACTTTC